This entry lists 27 T cell receptor beta chains sequenced from one sample in a study of shared clonotypes between healthy human individuals. Produced via immunoSEQ multiplex PCR; TCRdb's table is partial and in-frame only. This sample has over a million clones, with around 97% found just once. Sample: naive CD4+ T cells sorted from blood. The subset was: CD45RA+ positively selected. The receptor source for this set is a man aged 25-40 years in good health.

This chain links TRBV9 with TRBJ2-3; D unclear. This CDR3 comprises 15 residues. Germline loops: CDR1 SGDLS, CDR2 YYNGEE. Trimming took 0 bases from V and 0 from J, leaving 8 bases between them. The CDR3 DNA sequence: TGTGCCAGCAGCGTAGCAAGTGTAAGCACAGATACGCAGTATTTT. Translating it yields CASSVASVSTDTQYF.

The chain joins TRBV18 to TRBJ2-7; 11 nucleotides align to TRBD2. Germline V gives CDR1 KGHSH, CDR2 LQKENI. J gave up 6 bases and V 6 bases, and 19 bases lay outside the gene matches. The CDR3 has 18 residues. The CDR3 DNA reads as TGTGCCAGCTCTAACCTTCCCGGGACTAGCGGCCGATACTCCGAGCAGTACTTC. Amino acids: CASSNLPGTSGRYSEQYF.

Worth noting for this clone: Other DNA sequences within the sample encode an identical CDR3. The V and J genes are TRBV5-6 and TRBJ2-7; D is ambiguous. The V gene's germline CDR1 is SGHDT and CDR2 YYEEEE. V was pared by 0 bases and J by 1 base, with 8 bases between. There are 14 residues in the CDR3. The DNA for the CDR3 is TGTGCCAGCAGCTTGGCCGGGCGATCCTACGAGCAGTACTTC. It specifies CASSLAGRSYEQYF.

V and J are TRBV6-1 and TRBJ2-5, with unresolved D. Trimming removed 9 bases from V and 4 bases from J, with 6 bases in between. CDR1 is MNHNS and CDR2 is SASEGT in the germline V gene. The CDR3 is made up of 10 amino acids. Written as DNA, the CDR3 is TGTGCCAGTCAACGAGAGACCCAGTACTTC. This gives the protein CASQRETQYF.

The chain combines TRBV29-1 with TRBJ2-1, with TRBD1 matching 9 bases. Trimming at V came to 7 bases and at J to 6 bases, leaving 4 bases not matched to a gene. The CDR3 has 12 amino acids. The germline gives CDR1 SQVTM, CDR2 ANQGSEA. The CDR3 sequence: CSGGDRANEQFF. The CDR3 DNA reads TGCAGCGGGGGGGACAGGGCCAATGAGCAGTTCTTC.

This chain uses TRBV29-1 with TRBJ2-7; D is ambiguous. V was pared by 3 bases and J by 3 bases, with 6 bases between. The CDR3 has 11 residues. CDR1 is SQVTM, CDR2 ANQGSEA, per germline. CDR3 protein: CSVDVGYEQYF. In DNA form, the CDR3 reads TGCAGCGTTGATGTTGGCTACGAGCAGTACTTC.

The CDR3 nucleotides read TGTGCCTGGTGGACACCGGGTGGCAATCAGCCCCAGCATTTT. This sequence encodes CAWWTPGGNQPQHF. This chain joins TRBV30 and TRBJ1-5, with D possibly being TRBD1 (5 bases). Germline loops: CDR1 GTSNPN, CDR2 SVGIG (reference sequence). The CDR3 is made up of 14 amino acids. V lost 5 bases and J lost 2, with 13 bases in between.

The chain is built from TRBV18 and TRBJ2-6; a weak D match, TRBD2 (5 bases). V was clipped by 3 bases and J by 2 bases, with 17 bases between them. This CDR3 has 18 residues. The germline gives CDR1 KGHSH, CDR2 LQKENI. CDR3 bases: TGTGCCAGCTCACCCCAGCCCACGAGGGTTGCTGGGGCCAACGTCCTGACTTTC. Translated: CASSPQPTRVAGANVLTF.

The chain carries TRBV19 and TRBJ1-1; D is ambiguous. This CDR3 contains 13 residues. The V end lost 9 bases, the J end lost 0 bases, and 11 bases lay between the germline ends. Germline lookup yields CDR1 LNHDA and CDR2 SQIVND (reference sequence). The CDR3 DNA reads TGTGCCAGCAGCGCGGTGATGAACACTGAAGCTTTCTTT. This encodes CASSAVMNTEAFF.

The chain joins TRBV18 to TRBJ1-5; D call uncertain. Germline V lookup: CDR1 KGHSH, CDR2 LQKENI. Deletions cut 3 bases from V and 7 bases from J, with 10 bases between. The CDR3 contains 13 residues. The CDR3 DNA is TGTGCCAGCTCACCCAGTGGTCCCCAGCCCCAGCATTTT. As protein: CASSPSGPQPQHF.

Concerning this clone: One end of the junction is discordant with germline, which a read error may explain. The V gene is TRBV28, the J gene TRBJ1-2; 8 nucleotides align to TRBD1. This CDR3 has 14 residues. Germline lookup yields CDR1 MDHEN and CDR2 SYDVKM. DNA of the CDR3: TGTGTCAGCTCAGGGGGCAATTCTAACTATGGCTACACCTTC. It encodes CVSSGGNSNYGYTF.

V usage is TRBV5-4 and J usage is TRBJ2-3; no definite D call. This CDR3 contains 14 residues. From germline, CDR1 is SGHNT and CDR2 YYREEE (reference sequence). Trimming removed 4 bases from V and 0 bases from J, with 9 bases in between. CDR3: CASSGSTSTDTQYF. In DNA form, the CDR3 reads TGTGCCAGCAGCGGTTCGACTAGCACAGATACGCAGTATTTT.

The V call is TRBV15, the J call TRBJ2-1, with 9 bases aligning to TRBD2. V lost 8 bases to trimming and J lost 5 bases; unmatched junction nucleotides: 7. CDR3 length: 14 amino acids. Germline V gene sequence: CDR1 LNHNV, CDR2 YYDKDF (reference sequence). The CDR3 bases are TGTGCCACCGGTAGGACTAGCGCCGACAATGAGCAGTTCTTC. This sequence encodes CATGRTSADNEQFF. Based on the CDR3 plus reference TRBV15 and TRBJ2-1, the full variable domain is DAMVIQNPRYQVTQFGKPVTLSCSQTLNHNVMYWYQQKSSQAPKLLFHYYDKDFNNEADTPDNFQSRRPNTSFCFLDIRSPGLGDTAMYLCATGRTSADNEQFFGPGTRLTVL.

The gene calls are TRBV7-9 and TRBJ2-7; a possible D gene is TRBD2 (7 bases). The CDR3 length is 15 residues. The germline CDR1 and CDR2 sequences are SEHNR and FQNEAQ (reference sequence). The V end was cut by 5 bases, the J end by 4 bases, with 18 bases between. CDR3 residues: CASSPRGRESYEQYF. The CDR3 DNA follows: TGTGCCAGCAGCCCCCGGGGGCGGGAGAGTTACGAGCAGTACTTC.

This clone was observed a single time. J is TRBJ1-5 and V is TRBV10-2; D is unclear. Germline assignment: CDR1 WSHSY and CDR2 SAAADI. This CDR3 has 20 residues. The V gene lost 0 bases and the J gene lost 0 bases, with 21 bases spanning the gap. In DNA, the CDR3 is TGCGCCAGCAGTGAGTCTTGGGAAACCTCAAAATCCTATAGCAATCAGCCCCAGCATTTT. Translated, it gives CASSESWETSKSYSNQPQHF.

V is TRBV2 and J is TRBJ1-3; 9 nucleotides match TRBD1. Germline V gene sequence: CDR1 SNHLY, CDR2 FYNNEI. The CDR3 has 18 amino acids. Losses at the gene ends were 5 bases for V and 0 bases for J; bases not matched to a gene: 11. DNA for the CDR3: TGTGCCAGCAGTTATTTACGCCCGGGACAGGGCTCTGGAAACACCATATATTTT. Amino acids: CASSYLRPGQGSGNTIYF.

The chain has TRBV5-4 and TRBJ2-7, with 8 bases fitting TRBD1. Per the germline V gene, CDR1 is SGHNT and CDR2 is YYREEE (reference sequence). The trim removed 4 bases at V and 7 bases at J, leaving 13 bases unmatched. The CDR3 runs to 15 residues. The CDR3 is CASSLEGQGSKEQYF. The DNA of the CDR3 is TGTGCCAGCAGCCTGGAAGGACAGGGATCGAAGGAGCAGTACTTC.

The chain recombines TRBV10-3 with TRBJ2-7; 7 bases line up with TRBD1. This CDR3 has 14 amino acids. The germline V gene has CDR1 ENHRY and CDR2 SYGVKD. The ends lost 8 bases at V and 1 base at J; junction bases unmatched: 8. CDR3 sequence (DNA): TGTGCCATCCTACCCGGACAGGAGTCCTACGAGCAGTACTTC. It codes for CAILPGQESYEQYF.

The chain links TRBV15 to TRBJ2-3, with D perhaps matching TRBD1 (5 bases). The germline CDR1 and CDR2 sequences are LNHNV and YYDKDF (reference sequence). The CDR3 sequence is 13 residues long. The V end lost 2 bases, the J end lost 4 bases, and 7 bases lay between the germline ends. The CDR3 DNA is TGTGCCACCAGCAGACAGGGCCCAGATACGCAGTATTTT. Translation gives CATSRQGPDTQYF.

The genes are TRBV11-2 and TRBJ2-7; 7 nucleotides agree with TRBD2. Germline CDR1 is SGHAT and CDR2 is FQNNGV. V shed 3 bases and J 4 bases; nucleotides not matched to a gene: 15. The CDR3 is made up of 17 amino acids. CDR3 amino acids: CASSFFKVAGVLYEQYF. For the CDR3, the DNA is TGTGCCAGCAGCTTCTTTAAAGTGGCGGGAGTTTTATACGAGCAGTACTTC.

CDR3 region: CAWRAIHLRLGNTGELFF. CDR3 sequence (DNA): TGTGCCTGGAGGGCGATACACCTCCGTCTAGGGAACACCGGGGAGCTGTTTTTT. This chain links TRBV30 with TRBJ2-2; D is unresolved. Germline values: CDR1 GTSNPN, CDR2 SVGIG (reference sequence). This CDR3 spans 18 amino acids. With 3 bases removed from V and 1 base from J, the gap between germline ends came to 21 bases.

The chain employs TRBV4-1 and TRBJ2-1; TRBD1 agrees at 7 bases. CDR3 length: 16 residues. V shed 0 bases, J shed 2 bases, and the junction held 4 bases outside the gene matches. CDR1 is MGHRA, CDR2 YSYEKL, per germline. Written as DNA, the CDR3 is TGCGCCAGCAGCCAAGATGACAGGGCCACCTACAATGAGCAGTTCTTC. Translated, it gives CASSQDDRATYNEQFF.

This sequence joins TRBV28 and TRBJ2-1, with 11 bases matching TRBD2. Germline loops: CDR1 MDHEN, CDR2 SYDVKM. The V and J ends lost 8 bases and 7 bases, in that order; junction bases with no gene match: 7. The CDR3 has 14 residues. The DNA for the CDR3 is TGTGCCAGCCGACTAGCGGGGAGGGTAAATGAGCAGTTCTTC. Residues: CASRLAGRVNEQFF.

The chain carries TRBV5-5 and TRBJ1-1, with a possible D match to TRBD1 (5 bases). In germline, CDR1 is SGHKS, CDR2 YYEKEE (reference sequence). This CDR3 comprises 14 residues. V lost 4 bases and J lost 1, with 11 bases in between. The CDR3 DNA is TGTGCCAGCAGCGGGGTTACAGGGAACACTGAAGCTTTCTTT. Amino acids: CASSGVTGNTEAFF.

This sequence joins TRBV4-3 and TRBJ2-3, with D maybe TRBD1 (6 bases). The germline gives CDR1 LGHNA, CDR2 YSLEER. This CDR3 spans 16 amino acids. Trimming shortened V by 0 bases and J by 5 bases, and 15 bases separated the two germline ends. In DNA, the CDR3 is TGCGCCAGCAGCCAAGATTATCCAGGGGTAATAGATACGCAGTATTTT. It encodes CASSQDYPGVIDTQYF.

The chain recombines TRBV11-3 with TRBJ2-3, with D hard to call. The V gene's germline CDR1 is SGHNT and CDR2 YENEEA. This CDR3 is built from 15 residues. The V gene lost 1 base and the J gene lost 0 bases, with 8 bases spanning the gap. DNA for the CDR3: TGTGCCAGCAGCTTAGTGGGTGGAAGCACAGATACGCAGTATTTT. Translating it yields CASSLVGGSTDTQYF.

The genes are TRBV7-3 and TRBJ2-5; D gene ambiguous. V was trimmed by 4 bases and J by 0 bases, leaving 6 bases between them. This CDR3 is built from 13 residues. CDR1 and CDR2 (germline): SGHTA, FQGTGA. The CDR3 DNA is TGTGCCAGCAGCTCTCGGAACCAAGAGACCCAGTACTTC. Protein: CASSSRNQETQYF.